The rows below give T cell receptor beta chains drawn from one sample of a study of blood T cells in healthy people across ages. TCRdb reprocessed the 5' RACE reads via MiXCR and lists one record per CDR3 protein. Among just over 1 million distinct CDR3 sequences listed, 40% to 55% were seen once. Sequenced: blood. These TCRs come from a woman aged 55-69 years in good health. Both conserved end residues are part of each CDR3. A D gene is named only where the DNA matches it firmly. The size field is filled for only some rows; it gives once, few, many or a size class.

D	V	size	J	CDR3	DNA
TRBD1	TRBV28	-	TRBJ2-1	CASSAGTGVREQFF	TGTGCCAGCAGCGCCGGGACAGGGGTACGTGAGCAGTTCTTC
-	TRBV10-3	once	TRBJ1-1	CAISEPRGGRSNTEAFF	TGTGCCATCAGTGAACCAAGGGGAGGACGGTCGAACACTGAAGCTTTCTTT
-	TRBV29-1	-	TRBJ2-1	CSVALQGPRYNEQFF	TGCAGCGTTGCACTACAGGGTCCTCGGTACAATGAGCAGTTCTTC
-	TRBV24-1	once	TRBJ2-6	CATSDFGSGANVLTF	TGTGCCACCAGTGATTTTGGCTCTGGGGCCAACGTCCTGACTTTC
-	TRBV7-2	few	TRBJ2-4	CASSLRGDIQYF	TGTGCCAGCAGCTTACGAGGGGACATTCAGTACTTC
-	TRBV7-2	few	TRBJ2-4	CASSLQWVQYF	TGTGCCAGCAGCTTACAGTGGGTTCAGTACTTC
TRBD1	TRBV27	-	TRBJ2-5	CARIRDRGLEETQYF	TGTGCCAGGATCAGGGACAGGGGGCTAGAAGAGACCCAGTACTTC
-	TRBV20-1	few	TRBJ2-5	CSASGDEETQYF	TGCAGTGCTAGTGGCGATGAAGAGACCCAGTACTTC
TRBD1	TRBV20-1	few	TRBJ2-4	CSAEDRGPKNIQYF	TGCAGTGCTGAGGACAGGGGGCCCAAAAACATTCAGTACTTC
TRBD2	TRBV29-1	-	TRBJ2-3	CSPLGLAGTDTQYF	TGCAGCCCCCTGGGACTAGCGGGCACAGATACGCAGTATTTT
TRBD2	TRBV11-2	-	TRBJ2-7	CASSTERGGLDEQYF	TGTGCCAGCAGCACCGAAAGGGGAGGGCTCGACGAGCAGTACTTC
-	TRBV18	-	TRBJ1-1	CASSPGAMTEAFF	TGTGCCAGCTCACCCGGGGCAATGACTGAAGCTTTCTTT